This passage covers 21 T cell receptor beta chains from one sample sequenced in a study of shared clonotypes between healthy human individuals. Method: immunoSEQ multiplex PCR; TCRdb's copy keeps in-frame clones and lacks some. The sample carries some 510,000 clones, more than 65% recorded once. The specimen sequenced was PBMCs. These receptors all come from a woman in her 40s in good health. Some clones in this sample may be carry-over from other donors' samples.

The chain joins TRBV5-1 to TRBJ2-7; D gene uncertain. The length of the CDR3 is 14 residues. Trimming took off 0 bases at V and 3 bases at J, with 10 bases between the two ends. Germline V gene data show CDR1 as SGHRS and CDR2 as YFSETQ. DNA for the CDR3: TGCGCCAGCAGCTTGGGGCCTGAAGTCTACGAGCAGTACTTC. This gives the protein CASSLGPEVYEQYF.

V is TRBV5-4 and J is TRBJ2-3; 7 bases are a match to TRBD1. The CDR3 is 14 residues long. Germline CDR1 reads SGHNT; CDR2 reads YYREEE (reference sequence). V shed 5 bases and J 3 bases; nucleotides not matched to a gene: 6. CDR3 residues: CASSPDRATDTQYF. In DNA, the CDR3 is TGTGCCAGCAGTCCTGACAGGGCTACAGATACGCAGTATTTT.

The chain carries TRBV10-1 and TRBJ2-7, with D possibly being TRBD1 or TRBD2 (6 bases each). The V end was cut by 6 bases, the J end by 6 bases, with 15 bases between. CDR1 is WNHNN and CDR2 is SYGVQD in the germline V gene (reference sequence). This CDR3 spans 13 amino acids. The CDR3 DNA reads as TGCGCCAGCAGCGGGAGAGGGGGAGGCGAGCAGTACTTC. As protein: CASSGRGGGEQYF.

The chain couples TRBV7-2 to TRBJ1-2; TRBD1 matches 7 bases. The CDR3 has 15 amino acids. V lost 2 bases to trimming and J lost 1 base; unmatched junction nucleotides: 4. Germline CDR1 SGHTA, CDR2 FQGNSA. The CDR3, as DNA: TGTGCCAGCAGCTTACAATCAGGGGGTAACTATGGCTACACCTTC. Amino acid sequence: CASSLQSGGNYGYTF.

This rearrangement joins TRBV7-9 to TRBJ2-1; possibly TRBD2 for D (5 bases). Per the germline V gene, CDR1 is SEHNR and CDR2 is FQNEAQ (reference sequence). The CDR3 sequence is 19 residues long. Trimming took off 5 bases at V and 0 bases at J, with 23 bases between the two ends. Written as DNA, the CDR3 is TGTGCCAGCAGCCTCATTCTACTTGCGAAAGCGGCCTCCTACAATGAGCAGTTCTTC. Its translation is CASSLILLAKAASYNEQFF.

V usage is TRBV5-4 and J usage is TRBJ2-3, with 7 bases matching TRBD2. The CDR3 is made up of 17 amino acids. CDR1 SGHNT and CDR2 YYREEE come from the germline V gene (reference sequence). The V gene end was trimmed by 3 bases and the J gene end by 1 base; junction bases not matched to a gene: 11. Here the CDR3 DNA reads TGTGCCAGCAGCTCTGTGCGGGAGAGACGTGGCACAGATACGCAGTATTTT. This gives the protein CASSSVRERRGTDTQYF.

The chain couples TRBV4-1 to TRBJ2-5; 9 bases fit TRBD2. The CDR3 length is 15 residues. Trimming at V came to 3 bases and at J to 4 bases, leaving 6 bases not matched to a gene. Looked up from germline, CDR1 is MGHRA and CDR2 is YSYEKL. The CDR3 protein is CASSHRGLAGETQYF. CDR3 bases: TGCGCCAGCAGCCATCGGGGACTAGCAGGAGAGACCCAGTACTTC.

This clone was counted a single time. One end of the junction does not line up with germline, which may come from a read error. The chain has TRBV19 and TRBJ1-1; 7 nucleotides agree with TRBD1. CDR3 length equals 14 residues. Germline values: CDR1 LNHDA, CDR2 SQIVND (reference sequence). The chain's CDR3 is CASSIRLGQLASAW. The CDR3 nucleotides read TGTGCCAGTAGTATCCGATTGGGACAGCTTGCCAGCGCGTGG.

The chain recombines TRBV5-6 with TRBJ1-5; tentatively, D is TRBD1 (6 bases). Trimming stripped 2 bases from V and 1 base from J, with 7 bases between. There are 14 residues in the CDR3. CDR1 and CDR2 (germline): SGHDT, YYEEEE. Written as DNA, the CDR3 is TGTGCCAGCAGCTTCCAGGGGAGCAATCAGCCCCAGCATTTT. Translated, it gives CASSFQGSNQPQHF.

V gene TRBV7-9 combines with J gene TRBJ2-7, with D unclear. The CDR3 runs to 14 residues. Trimming cost V 5 bases and J 4 bases, with 15 bases left between them. CDR1 SEHNR and CDR2 FQNEAQ come from the germline V gene (reference sequence). Here the CDR3 reads CASSPPGSQYEQYF. The CDR3 nucleotides read TGTGCCAGCAGCCCTCCTGGGTCTCAGTACGAGCAGTACTTC. The full variable domain, rest sourced from reference TRBV7-9 and TRBJ2-7, is DTGVSQNPRHKITKRGQNVTFRCDPISEHNRLYWYRQTLGQGPEFLTYFQNEAQLEKSRLLSDRFSAERPKGSFSTLEIQRTEQGDSAMYLCASSPPGSQYEQYFGPGTRLTVT.

The CDR3 DNA sequence: TGTGCCACAAGTGGACAGGGAGGGAAGGGTAACTACGAGCAGTACTTC. Encoded protein: CATSGQGGKGNYEQYF. V gene TRBV15 combines with J gene TRBJ2-7; tentatively, D is TRBD1 (8 bases). Trimming pared 9 bases from V and 3 bases from J, leaving 24 bases between. The CDR3 length is 16 residues. Per germline, CDR1 LNHNV and CDR2 YYDKDF (reference sequence).

The chain carries TRBV5-4 and TRBJ2-1; D call uncertain. This CDR3 is built from 11 residues. Germline lookup yields CDR1 SGHNT and CDR2 YYREEE (reference sequence). Trimming pared 4 bases from V and 4 bases from J, leaving 3 bases between. The CDR3 DNA reads as TGTGCCAGCAGCATTTACAATGAGCAGTTCTTC. Protein: CASSIYNEQFF.

The V call is TRBV5-4, the J call TRBJ2-1; the match to TRBD2 covers 8 bases. Germline lookup yields CDR1 SGHNT and CDR2 YYREEE (reference sequence). This CDR3 has 18 amino acids. Losses at the gene ends were 4 bases for V and 6 bases for J; bases not matched to a gene: 18. CDR3 sequence reads: CASSPTSSLAGSGNEQFF. In nucleotides, the CDR3 is TGTGCCAGCAGCCCTACGTCAAGTTTAGCGGGGTCCGGCAATGAGCAGTTCTTC.

The chain combines TRBV9 with TRBJ2-3; D not resolved. Trimming pared 0 bases from V and 2 bases from J, leaving 10 bases between. The CDR3 spans 15 residues. CDR1 SGDLS and CDR2 YYNGEE come from the germline V gene. Written as DNA, the CDR3 is TGTGCCAGCAGCGTAGCTGACACTAACACAGATACGCAGTATTTT. Protein sequence: CASSVADTNTDTQYF.

Remarks on this clone: Other DNA sequences within the sample encode an identical CDR3. V gene TRBV4-2 combines with J gene TRBJ1-1; 9 bases map to TRBD1. CDR1 and CDR2 (germline): LGHNA, YNFKEQ. Germline trimming cut 1 base from V and 1 base from J; bases unmatched to any gene: 10. CDR3 length equals 18 residues. CDR3 residues: CASSQVSLGQGGNTEAFF. In DNA, the CDR3 is TGTGCCAGCAGCCAAGTATCCTTGGGACAGGGAGGGAACACTGAAGCTTTCTTT.

This clone occurred a few times. The chain joins TRBV6-5 to TRBJ2-7; 8 positions agree with TRBD1. Looked up from germline, CDR1 is MNHEY and CDR2 is SVGAGI. Trimming cost V 2 bases and J 3 bases; bases outside gene matches: 9. The CDR3 consists of 16 residues. The CDR3 reads CASSYPPTGASYEQYF. CDR3 nucleotide sequence: TGTGCCAGCAGTTACCCCCCGACAGGGGCTAGCTACGAGCAGTACTTC.

V and J are TRBV7-2 and TRBJ2-5; TRBD2 matches 7 bases. Trimming at V came to 1 base and at J to 5 bases, leaving 4 bases not matched to a gene. CDR1 is SGHTA and CDR2 is FQGNSA in the germline V gene. The CDR3 has 14 amino acids. The CDR3 protein is CASSLGRGYETQYF. CDR3 nucleotides: TGTGCCAGCAGCTTAGGGCGGGGGTACGAGACCCAGTACTTC.

The J gene is TRBJ2-1, the V gene TRBV29-1, with 12 positions matching TRBD2. The junction had 10 bases not matched to a gene; V was cut back by 3 bases and J by 10 bases. The germline V gene has CDR1 SQVTM and CDR2 ANQGSEA. This CDR3 has 15 amino acids. Written as DNA, the CDR3 is TGCAGCGTTGACCCTCTAGCGGGAGGGTCAGTAGAGCAGTTCTTC. Translated, it gives CSVDPLAGGSVEQFF.

The CDR3 protein is CASSLAGAETQYF. The DNA for the CDR3 is TGTGCCAGCAGCTTGGCCGGAGCGGAGACCCAGTACTTC. This chain joins TRBV5-4 and TRBJ2-5; D is ambiguous. Trimming shortened V by 0 bases and J by 5 bases, and 8 bases separated the two germline ends. Per the germline V gene, CDR1 is SGHNT and CDR2 is YYREEE (reference sequence). The CDR3 is 13 amino acids.

The chain uses TRBV11-2 and TRBJ1-5, with TRBD1 matching 7 bases. The CDR3 has 16 residues. Germline CDR1 reads SGHAT; CDR2 reads FQNNGV. V lost 5 bases, J lost 0 bases, and 7 bases stayed unmatched. The CDR3 region has the DNA TGTGCCAGCAGCCCCGGGACAGACCTTAGCAATCAGCCCCAGCATTTT. The encoded protein is CASSPGTDLSNQPQHF.

Comment on this clone: Just one base apart from a much larger clone, this may be a read error. V and J are TRBV7-9 and TRBJ2-3; D gene ambiguous. The CDR3 is 11 residues long. Germline V CDR1 and CDR2: SEHNR, FQNEAQ (reference sequence). The CDR3: CASSLADMQYF. CDR3 nucleotides: TGTGCCAGCAGCTTAGCAGATATGCAGTATTTT.